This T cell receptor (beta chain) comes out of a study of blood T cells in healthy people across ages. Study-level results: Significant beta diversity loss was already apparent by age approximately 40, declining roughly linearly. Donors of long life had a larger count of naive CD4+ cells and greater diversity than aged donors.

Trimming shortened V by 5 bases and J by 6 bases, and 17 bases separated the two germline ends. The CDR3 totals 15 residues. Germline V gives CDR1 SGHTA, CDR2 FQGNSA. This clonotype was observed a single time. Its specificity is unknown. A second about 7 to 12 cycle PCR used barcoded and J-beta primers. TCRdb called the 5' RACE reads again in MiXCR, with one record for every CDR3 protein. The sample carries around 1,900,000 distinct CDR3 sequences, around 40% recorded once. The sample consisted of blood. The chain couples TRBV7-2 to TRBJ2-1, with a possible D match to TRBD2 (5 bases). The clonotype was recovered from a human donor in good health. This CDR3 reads CASSAQGWTANEQFF. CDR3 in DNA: TGTGCCAGCAGCGCCCAAGGCTGGACTGCCAATGAGCAGTTCTTC.